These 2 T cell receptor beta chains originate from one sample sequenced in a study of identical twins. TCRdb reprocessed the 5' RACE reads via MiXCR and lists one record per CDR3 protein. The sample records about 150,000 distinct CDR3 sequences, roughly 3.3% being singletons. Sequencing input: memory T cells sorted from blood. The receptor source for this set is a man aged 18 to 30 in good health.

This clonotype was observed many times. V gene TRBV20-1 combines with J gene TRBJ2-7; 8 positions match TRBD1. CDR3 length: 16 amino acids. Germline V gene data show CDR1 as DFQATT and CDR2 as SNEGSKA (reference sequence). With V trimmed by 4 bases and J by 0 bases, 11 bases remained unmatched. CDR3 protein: CSATYTRDRPSYEQYF. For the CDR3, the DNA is TGCAGTGCTACTTATACCCGGGACAGGCCCTCCTACGAGCAGTACTTC.

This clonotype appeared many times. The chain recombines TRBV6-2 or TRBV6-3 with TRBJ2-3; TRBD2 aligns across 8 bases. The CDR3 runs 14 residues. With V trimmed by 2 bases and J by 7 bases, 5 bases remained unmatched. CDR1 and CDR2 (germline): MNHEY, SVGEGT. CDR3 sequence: CASSYAPGGNTQYF. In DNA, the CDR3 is TGTGCCAGCAGTTACGCCCCGGGAGGGAATACGCAGTATTTT.